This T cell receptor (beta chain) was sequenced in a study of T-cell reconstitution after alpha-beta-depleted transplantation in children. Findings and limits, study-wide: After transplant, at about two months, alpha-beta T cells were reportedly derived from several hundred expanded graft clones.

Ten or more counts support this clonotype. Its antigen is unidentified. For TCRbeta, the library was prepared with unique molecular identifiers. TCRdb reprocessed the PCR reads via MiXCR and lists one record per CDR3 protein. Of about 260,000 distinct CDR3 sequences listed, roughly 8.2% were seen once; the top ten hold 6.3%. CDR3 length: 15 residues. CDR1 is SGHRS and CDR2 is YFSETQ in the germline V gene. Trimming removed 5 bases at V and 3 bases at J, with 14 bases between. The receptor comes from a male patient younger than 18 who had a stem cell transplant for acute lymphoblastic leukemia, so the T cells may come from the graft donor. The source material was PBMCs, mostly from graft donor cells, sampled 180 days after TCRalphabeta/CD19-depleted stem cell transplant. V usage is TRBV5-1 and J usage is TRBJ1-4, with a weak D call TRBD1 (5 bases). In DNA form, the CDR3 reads TGCGCCAGCAGTTCCCAGGGAGGTGCTAATGAAAAACTGTTTTTT. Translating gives CASSSQGGANEKLFF. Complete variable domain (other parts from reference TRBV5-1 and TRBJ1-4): KAGVTQTPRYLIKTRGQQVTLSCSPISGHRSVSWYQQTPGQGLQFLFEYFSETQRNKGNFPGRFSGRQFSNSRSEMNVSTLELGDSALYLCASSSQGGANEKLFFGSGTQLSVL.